Presented here are 23 T cell receptor beta chains from one specimen sequenced in a study of T cells in Graves' hyperthyroidism and ophthalmopathy. Researchers amplified the TCR beta CDR3 regions from RNA transcripts. Primed by the HTBI set, a first-round RT-PCR was run on the TCR CDR3. Each CDR3 protein gets one entry after TCRdb re-called the multiplex PCR reads with MiXCR. The sample includes hundreds of thousands of distinct CDR3 sequences, 20% seen only once; the top ten take 45% to 50%. The sample comprised blood. Source of these receptors: a man aged 40-50 years with Graves' ophthalmopathy.

This clonotype was found a few times. This chain connects TRBV4-3 to TRBJ2-1; 10 bases agree with TRBD1. Germline V gene data show CDR1 as LGHNA and CDR2 as YSLEER. The CDR3 totals 16 residues. V lost 3 bases and J lost 8; bases outside the gene matches: 10. CDR3 region: CASSHTGQGVNHEQFF. The CDR3 DNA reads TGCGCCAGCAGCCACACCGGACAGGGGGTAAATCATGAGCAGTTCTTC.

This clonotype was detected only a few times. The chain carries TRBV6-1 and TRBJ1-1; D is perhaps TRBD1 (5 bases). The CDR3 extends over 14 amino acids. Per the germline V gene, CDR1 is MNHNS and CDR2 is SASEGT. Trimming removed 6 bases at V and 1 base at J, with 12 bases between. The DNA of the CDR3 is TGTGCCAGCAGAGAGACTACAGGGAACACTGAAGCTTTCTTT. Translation gives CASRETTGNTEAFF.

This clonotype was observed many times. The genes are TRBV12-3 or TRBV12-4 and TRBJ2-7; TRBD1 is a possible D gene (5 bases). The V end lost 5 bases, the J end lost 4 bases, and 15 bases lay between the germline ends. This CDR3 contains 14 residues. CDR3 nucleotides: TGTGCCAGCAGTACCCGGACAAAGGGGTACGAGCAGTACTTC. This translates into CASSTRTKGYEQYF.

This clonotype was seen a handful of times. The chain links TRBV5-1 to TRBJ1-1; D gene unclear. From germline, CDR1 is SGHRS and CDR2 YFSETQ. Trimming took 4 bases from V and 5 from J, leaving 12 bases between them. This CDR3 has 13 amino acids. The CDR3 nucleotides read TGCGCCAGCAGCCCCCTTAGTGATACTGAAGCTTTCTTT. Protein product: CASSPLSDTEAFF.

This clonotype has ten or more counts. The chain combines TRBV7-8 with TRBJ2-1, with D perhaps TRBD1 (6 bases). Germline-derived CDR1 and CDR2 are SGHVS and FQNEAQ. V was cut by 5 bases and J by 4 bases, with 9 bases left in between. CDR3 length: 13 residues. As DNA, the CDR3 is TGTGCCAGCAGCACAGGACAGTACAATGAGCAGTTCTTC. This translates into CASSTGQYNEQFF.

Only a few counts were recorded for this clonotype. The gene calls are TRBV5-1 and TRBJ2-4; 8 nucleotides match TRBD1. The germline gives CDR1 SGHRS, CDR2 YFSETQ. This CDR3 is built from 12 residues. Unmatched junction bases numbered 2, after V lost 4 bases and J lost 8 bases. In DNA form, the CDR3 reads TGCGCCAGCAGCGACAGGGGTGACATTCAGTACTTC. It codes for CASSDRGDIQYF.

This clonotype was seen many times. V gene TRBV6-5 combines with J gene TRBJ1-2; D is unclear. With 2 bases removed from V and 0 bases from J, the gap between germline ends came to 4 bases. In germline, CDR1 is MNHEY, CDR2 SVGAGI. CDR3 length: 13 amino acids. As DNA, the CDR3 is TGTGCCAGCAGTTACCGCACTAACTATGGCTACACCTTC. This encodes CASSYRTNYGYTF.

This clonotype has ten or more counts. The chain couples TRBV2 to TRBJ2-7; D possibly corresponds to TRBD2 (5 bases). Germline V gives CDR1 SNHLY, CDR2 FYNNEI. V lost 5 bases, J lost 0 bases, and 14 bases lay in between. The CDR3 loop spans 15 amino acids. CDR3 in amino acids: CASSTRAVSSYEQYF. CDR3 in DNA: TGTGCCAGCAGTACTAGGGCGGTCAGCTCCTACGAGCAGTACTTC.

V and J are TRBV29-1 and TRBJ2-7; TRBD2 matches 7 bases. CDR1 is SQVTM and CDR2 is ANQGSEA in the germline V gene. V trimming: 3 bases; J trimming: 6 bases; junction bases outside the gene matches: 5. This CDR3 has 12 residues. CDR3 in amino acids: CSVEGAGREQYF. The CDR3 DNA reads as TGCAGCGTTGAGGGAGCGGGACGCGAGCAGTACTTC.

The CDR3 coding sequence is TGTGCCAGCCGAGCACGGATAAGCTCCTACGAGCAGTACTTC. Translating it yields CASRARISSYEQYF. The rearrangement links TRBV12-3 or TRBV12-4 to TRBJ2-7; the D is unclear. Trimming left V 8 bases short and J 0 bases short, with 14 bases between. The CDR3 runs 14 residues.

The sample holds a few counts of this clonotype. The V gene is TRBV4-1, the J gene TRBJ1-4; TRBD1 agrees at 10 bases. The CDR3 runs to 19 residues. The V and J ends lost 0 bases and 6 bases, in that order; junction bases with no gene match: 13. The V gene's germline CDR1 is MGHRA and CDR2 YSYEKL. The CDR3 is CASSQEGTGAVRGDEKLFF. The CDR3 DNA follows: TGCGCCAGCAGCCAAGAAGGGACAGGGGCCGTCCGGGGTGATGAAAAACTGTTTTTT.

The chain recombines TRBV7-8 with TRBJ2-5; weak D call: TRBD2 (5 bases). Germline-derived CDR1 and CDR2 are SGHVS and FQNEAQ. The CDR3 covers 16 residues. Trimming took off 4 bases at V and 5 bases at J, with 20 bases between the two ends. CDR3 amino acids: CASSSRLTTSRETQYF. Here the CDR3 DNA reads TGTGCCAGCAGCTCGCGACTAACCACCTCCCGGGAGACCCAGTACTTC.

The chain recombines TRBV10-2 with TRBJ1-1, with a weak D call TRBD1 (6 bases). V gave up 10 bases and J gave up 1 base, with 7 bases separating them. In germline, CDR1 is WSHSY, CDR2 SAAADI. This CDR3 contains 11 residues. The CDR3 nucleotides read TGCGCCACAGGGGAGAACACTGAAGCTTTCTTT. It specifies CATGENTEAFF.

This clonotype was counted ten times or more. The rearrangement joins TRBV30 to TRBJ1-2; unclear D gene. V lost 1 base and J lost 4, with 13 bases in between. CDR1 GTSNPN and CDR2 SVGIG come from the germline V gene (reference sequence). The CDR3 consists of 14 residues. CDR3: CAWSENGDFYGYTF. The CDR3 DNA sequence: TGTGCCTGGAGTGAGAACGGAGACTTCTATGGCTACACCTTC.

This clonotype was found many times. The chain combines TRBV7-2 with TRBJ2-7; TRBD2 is a possible D gene (5 bases). This CDR3 spans 13 amino acids. V lost 6 bases and J lost 2, with 11 bases in between. From germline, CDR1 is SGHTA and CDR2 FQGNSA. The CDR3 bases are TGTGCCAGCAGGCAGACGGGGACCTACGAGCAGTACTTC. Translated: CASRQTGTYEQYF.

This clonotype has a count of ten or more. A junction end diverges from the germline sequence, so it may reflect a read error. The rearrangement uses TRBV7-6 and TRBJ2-5, with 9 bases identical to TRBD2. The CDR3 is 14 residues long. CDR1 SGHVS and CDR2 FNYEAQ come from the germline V gene. The CDR3 region is CASSVAGVIETQYF. The CDR3 DNA follows: TGTGCCAGCAGCGTAGCGGGAGTTATAGAGACCCAGTACTTC.

This clonotype has more than one count but fewer than ten. V usage is TRBV27 and J usage is TRBJ1-1; D gene uncertain. Germline lookup yields CDR1 MNHEY and CDR2 SMNVEV (reference sequence). The CDR3 extends over 14 amino acids. V was trimmed by 4 bases and J by 5 bases, leaving 14 bases between them. CDR3 in amino acids: CASSSDRRATEAFF. The CDR3 DNA follows: TGTGCCAGCAGTTCGGACCGAAGGGCAACTGAAGCTTTCTTT.

This clonotype was counted only a few times. V and J are TRBV29-1 and TRBJ2-5; TRBD1 or TRBD2 may be the D gene (5 bases each). Between the trimmed V and J ends, which lost 4 bases and 4 bases, there was a span of 10 bases. Germline assignment: CDR1 SQVTM and CDR2 ANQGSEA. The CDR3 totals 12 residues. CDR3 amino acids: CSVVGTLETQYF. The CDR3, as DNA: TGCAGCGTTGTGGGGACCTTAGAGACCCAGTACTTC.

The table lists this clonotype with many counts. CDR3 sequence reads: CASSHPPTGELFF. The CDR3 DNA follows: TGTGCCAGCAGTCATCCTCCCACCGGGGAGCTGTTTTTT. The chain combines TRBV2 with TRBJ2-2; the D is unclear. The germline V gene encodes CDR1 SNHLY and CDR2 FYNNEI. The V end was cut by 5 bases, the J end by 4 bases, with 8 bases between. The CDR3 sequence is 13 residues long.

This clonotype showed up many times. The rearrangement links TRBV6-1 to TRBJ2-5, with 12 positions matching TRBD2. The CDR3 has 16 residues. Germline CDR1 reads MNHNS; CDR2 reads SASEGT. Trimming at V came to 5 bases and at J to 5 bases, leaving 9 bases not matched to a gene. This chain's CDR3 is CASSYRAGTSGETQYF. In DNA, the CDR3 is TGTGCCAGCAGTTACCGGGCGGGGACTAGCGGGGAGACCCAGTACTTC.

The V gene is TRBV2, the J gene TRBJ2-2, with D perhaps matching TRBD2 (6 bases). V shed 8 bases and J shed 3 bases, with 10 bases lying between them. CDR3 length equals 13 residues. Germline CDR1 reads SNHLY; CDR2 reads FYNNEI. The CDR3 DNA follows: TGTGCCAGCGGGGCGGGGTACACCGGGGAGCTGTTTTTT. This encodes CASGAGYTGELFF.

As concerns this clonotype: A junction end diverges from the germline sequence, so it may reflect a read error. The V and J genes are TRBV11-2 and TRBJ2-3, with D perhaps matching TRBD2 (5 bases). The CDR3 sequence is 15 residues long. Germline V gives CDR1 SGHAT, CDR2 FQNNGV. In DNA, the CDR3 is TGTGCCGGCAGCTTAGTCCCAGCGGGCACAGATACGCAGTATTTT. Amino acids: CAGSLVPAGTDTQYF.

The chain recombines TRBV6-1 with TRBJ2-4, with 7 bases fitting TRBD1. J gave up 4 bases and V 4 bases, and 4 bases lay outside the gene matches. CDR1 MNHNS and CDR2 SASEGT come from the germline V gene. The CDR3 runs 14 residues. CDR3 coding DNA: TGTGCCAGCAGTGCCGGGACAGAAAAAAACATTCAGTACTTC. Translating it yields CASSAGTEKNIQYF.